Shown below are 16 T cell receptor beta chains from a single sample sequenced in a study of blood T cell repertoires in COVID-19. The method was immunoSEQ multiplex PCR; TCRdb's version includes in-frame clones alone and lacks a portion of them. The sample yields tens of thousands of clones, about 80% seen once. Sequencing input: peripheral blood. These receptors all stem from a woman between 65 and 79 years old with acute or convalescent COVID-19.

The CDR3 DNA is TGTGCCAGCACCTGGAAGGGGCTTAATTCACCCCTCCACTTT. It yields the protein CASTWKGLNSPLHF. The chain joins TRBV6-5 to TRBJ1-6; D is perhaps TRBD1 (5 bases). The CDR3 has 14 residues. Germline loops: CDR1 MNHEY, CDR2 SVGAGI. V was pared by 7 bases and J by 6 bases, with 13 bases between.

Concerning this clone itself: This sample includes further DNA sequences coding for the same CDR3. The chain recombines TRBV7-2 with TRBJ1-6; weak D call: TRBD1 (5 bases). Trimming left V 3 bases short and J 5 bases short, with 5 bases between. From germline, CDR1 is SGHTA and CDR2 FQGNSA. The CDR3 contains 13 residues. The chain's CDR3 is CASSFRDNSPLHF. The CDR3 DNA follows: TGTGCCAGCAGCTTCAGGGATAATTCACCCCTCCACTTT.

The chain uses TRBV19 and TRBJ2-1, with D perhaps TRBD2 (6 bases). This CDR3 region has 14 residues. Trimming stripped 6 bases from V and 8 bases from J, with 17 bases between. Germline-derived CDR1 and CDR2 are LNHDA and SQIVND (reference sequence). The CDR3 here is CASRRDWRTDEQFF. For the CDR3, the DNA is TGTGCCAGTAGGCGGGACTGGAGGACCGATGAGCAGTTCTTC.

V usage is TRBV6-6 and J usage is TRBJ1-4; 8 bases are a match to TRBD1. The CDR3 covers 16 residues. CDR1 and CDR2 from the germline V gene are MNHNY and SVGAGI (reference sequence). V was clipped by 8 bases and J by 6 bases; unmatched bases: 14. CDR3 loop: CASDDRGSRGYEKLFF. The CDR3 bases are TGTGCCAGCGACGACAGGGGCAGCAGGGGGTATGAAAAACTGTTTTTT.

This clone was seen ten or more times. V is TRBV7-8 and J is TRBJ2-5; D gene ambiguous. Trimming removed 1 base from V and 4 bases from J, with 16 bases in between. This CDR3 region has 16 residues. Germline CDR1 and CDR2: SGHVS and FQNEAQ. The CDR3 protein is CASSLELRNPRETQYF. CDR3 DNA: TGTGCCAGCAGCTTAGAGTTGAGGAATCCTAGAGAGACCCAGTACTTC.

The chain has TRBV27 and TRBJ1-6, with D perhaps matching TRBD1 (5 bases). Trimming took off 4 bases at V and 0 bases at J, with 10 bases between the two ends. Germline CDR1 is MNHEY and CDR2 is SMNVEV (reference sequence). The CDR3 spans 16 residues. CDR3 amino acids: CASSYRGISYNSPLHF. CDR3 nucleotide sequence: TGTGCCAGCAGTTATAGGGGAATCTCCTATAATTCACCCCTCCACTTT.

The rearrangement uses TRBV6-5 and TRBJ2-5; D unclear. V shed 6 bases and J shed 1 base, with 6 bases lying between them. Germline CDR1 reads MNHEY; CDR2 reads SVGAGI. The CDR3 is made up of 12 amino acids. This chain's CDR3 is CASSRGQETQYF. The CDR3 DNA reads TGTGCCAGCAGCCGCGGCCAAGAGACCCAGTACTTC.

The chain has TRBV6-5 and TRBJ1-1; 8 nucleotides line up with TRBD1. The CDR3 is 15 residues long. V lost 2 bases, J lost 1 base, and 3 bases stayed unmatched. Germline-derived CDR1 and CDR2 are MNHEY and SVGAGI. CDR3 residues: CASSYRDRSNTEAFF. The CDR3 DNA sequence: TGTGCCAGCAGTTACCGGGACAGGTCGAACACTGAAGCTTTCTTT.

V usage is TRBV2 and J usage is TRBJ1-1; D unclear. Per germline, CDR1 SNHLY and CDR2 FYNNEI. Trimming removed 5 bases at V and 1 base at J, with 11 bases between. This CDR3 is built from 14 residues. Here the CDR3 reads CASSRDTRNTEAFF. The CDR3 DNA follows: TGTGCCAGCAGTCGTGACACTCGGAACACTGAAGCTTTCTTT. The whole variable domain, filled in from reference TRBV2 and TRBJ1-1, reads EPEVTQTPSHQVTQMGQEVILRCVPISNHLYFYWYRQILGQKVEFLVSFYNNEISEKSEIFDDQFSVERPDGSNFTLKIRSTKLEDSAMYFCASSRDTRNTEAFFGQGTRLTVV.

This chain uses TRBV7-2 with TRBJ2-3; D is perhaps TRBD1 (6 bases). CDR3 length equals 16 residues. V lost 4 bases, J lost 0 bases, and 14 bases lay in between. CDR1 and CDR2 (germline): SGHTA, FQGNSA. CDR3 sequence: CASSYGQTPSTDTQYF. CDR3 nucleotide sequence: TGTGCCAGCAGCTACGGACAGACCCCTAGCACAGATACGCAGTATTTT.

This clone was detected many times. The V and J genes are TRBV6-1 and TRBJ2-7; 9 positions agree with TRBD1. J was trimmed by 2 bases and V by 4 bases; bases with no gene match: 12. From germline, CDR1 is MNHNS and CDR2 SASEGT. This CDR3 is built from 17 residues. CDR3 in amino acids: CASSAGQGNLGAYEQYF. The DNA for the CDR3 is TGTGCCAGCAGTGCAGGACAGGGGAACCTTGGCGCCTACGAGCAGTACTTC.

The chain links TRBV3-1 (or the pseudogene TRBV3-2) to TRBJ1-5; 7 bases are shared with TRBD1. The trim removed 0 bases at V and 1 base at J, leaving 9 bases unmatched. The CDR3 has 18 amino acids. In germline, CDR1 is LGHDT, CDR2 YNNKEL (reference sequence). The CDR3 DNA reads as TGTGCCAGCAGCCAAGATAGTAATGGGACAGCAAGCAATCAGCCCCAGCATTTT. It is translated as CASSQDSNGTASNQPQHF.

The chain combines TRBV7-8 with TRBJ2-3, with TRBD2 matching over 13 bases. V shed 3 bases and J 12 bases; nucleotides not matched to a gene: 6. Germline V gene lookup returns CDR1 SGHVS and CDR2 FQNEAQ. The CDR3 is made up of 14 amino acids. The CDR3 reads CASSFPGTSGVQYF. The CDR3 nucleotides read TGTGCCAGCAGCTTCCCCGGGACTAGCGGGGTCCAGTATTTT.

V gene TRBV7-2 combines with J gene TRBJ2-1, with D possibly TRBD2 on 6 matching bases. The V gene's germline CDR1 is SGHTA and CDR2 FQGNSA. This CDR3 is built from 16 residues. V lost 2 bases, J lost 6 bases, and 17 bases lay in between. The DNA of the CDR3 is TGTGCCAGCAGCTTACGGCGCGGGACGGTAGGCAATGAGCAGTTCTTC. This encodes CASSLRRGTVGNEQFF.

V and J are TRBV7-9 and TRBJ2-1; 13 bases are a match to TRBD2. The CDR3 runs to 16 residues. With V trimmed by 4 bases and J by 7 bases, 7 bases remained unmatched. Germline V gene data show CDR1 as SEHNR and CDR2 as FQNEAQ (reference sequence). The CDR3 coding sequence is TGTGCCAGCAGCTCCGGACTAGCGGGAGAACGAAATGAGCAGTTCTTC. The encoded protein is CASSSGLAGERNEQFF. Complete variable domain (other parts from reference TRBV7-9 and TRBJ2-1): DTGVSQNPRHKITKRGQNVTFRCDPISEHNRLYWYRQTLGQGPEFLTYFQNEAQLEKSRLLSDRFSAERPKGSFSTLEIQRTEQGDSAMYLCASSSGLAGERNEQFFGPGTRLTVL.

V usage is TRBV10-2 and J usage is TRBJ1-5; a possible D gene is TRBD1 (6 bases). This CDR3 contains 15 residues. V dropped 4 bases and J dropped 1 base, with 11 bases sitting between them. Germline loops: CDR1 WSHSY, CDR2 SAAADI. The CDR3, as DNA: TGCGCCAGCAGTGGAAATACAGGGAGCAATCAGCCCCAGCATTTT. This translates into CASSGNTGSNQPQHF.